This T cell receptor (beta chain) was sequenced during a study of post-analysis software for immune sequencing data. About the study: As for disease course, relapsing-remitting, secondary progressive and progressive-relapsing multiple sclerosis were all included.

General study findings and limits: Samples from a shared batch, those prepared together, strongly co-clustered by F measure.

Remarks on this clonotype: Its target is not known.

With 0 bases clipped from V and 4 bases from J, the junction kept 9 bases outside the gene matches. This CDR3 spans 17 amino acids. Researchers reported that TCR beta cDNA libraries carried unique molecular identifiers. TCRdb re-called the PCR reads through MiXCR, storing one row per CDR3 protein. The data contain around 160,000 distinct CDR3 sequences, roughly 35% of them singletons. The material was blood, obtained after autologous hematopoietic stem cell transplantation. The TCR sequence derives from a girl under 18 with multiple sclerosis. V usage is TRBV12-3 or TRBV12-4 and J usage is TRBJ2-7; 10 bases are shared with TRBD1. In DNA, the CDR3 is TGTGCCAGCAGTTTAGCGATTAAGGGACAGGGGTTATACGAGCAGTACTTC. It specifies CASSLAIKGQGLYEQYF.